This T cell receptor beta chain was sequenced during a study of CD8 T cells in ankylosing spondylitis. Overall study results and limits: A TCR beta motif of about eight highly homologous variants appeared characteristic of ankylosing spondylitis blood. In synovial fluid and blood from reactive arthritis, some motif variants were previously reported.

This clonotype was seen many times. The antigen is undetermined. CDR3 length equals 13 residues. Losses at the gene ends were 5 bases for V and 8 bases for J; bases not matched to a gene: 6. CDR1 and CDR2 (germline): MNHEY, SMNVEV (reference sequence). TCRdb redid the calling of the 5' RACE reads with MiXCR, one entry per CDR3 protein. The data show hundreds of thousands of distinct CDR3 sequences, around 19% seen once. The V call is TRBV27, the J call TRBJ1-2; 9 positions match TRBD1. This clonotype was sampled from a male donor with ankylosing spondylitis or in good health (not recorded which). Sequencing was done on a sample of blood, either unsorted or a sorted T cell fraction (not recorded which). The CDR3 is CASSLRDRDGYTF. In DNA form, the CDR3 reads TGTGCCAGCAGTCTCCGGGACAGGGACGGCTACACCTTC.